The 29 T cell receptor beta chains given below trace back to one sample, sequenced in a study of CD8 T cells in ankylosing spondylitis. MiXCR, applied by TCRdb to the 5' RACE reads, yields one record per CDR3 protein. Found here are fewer than 35,000 distinct CDR3 sequences, about 14% of them singletons; the top ten hold approximately 40%. Sequenced input: blood. All receptors come from a male donor with ankylosing spondylitis or in good health (not recorded which).

In this sample, this clonotype turned up many times. The chain uses TRBV7-2 and TRBJ1-5; unclear D gene. The CDR3 spans 16 residues. CDR1 SGHTA and CDR2 FQGNSA come from the germline V gene. V dropped 5 bases and J dropped 2 bases, with 16 bases sitting between them. The CDR3 spells CASSTPRGSGNQPQHF. Written as DNA, the CDR3 is TGTGCCAGCAGCACCCCGCGGGGAAGCGGCAATCAGCCCCAGCATTTT.

V gene TRBV20-1 combines with J gene TRBJ2-2; no clear D. Germline lookup yields CDR1 DFQATT and CDR2 SNEGSKA (reference sequence). CDR3 size: 14 residues. Between the trimmed V and J ends, which lost 2 bases and 0 bases, there was a span of 7 bases. The CDR3 region is CSARRSANTGELFF. The CDR3 DNA reads as TGCAGTGCTAGACGCAGCGCGAACACCGGGGAGCTGTTTTTT.

V is TRBV5-1 and J is TRBJ2-1; D is ambiguous. V gave up 6 bases and J gave up 5 bases, with 6 bases separating them. CDR1 and CDR2 from the germline V gene are SGHRS and YFSETQ. This CDR3 is built from 11 residues. The CDR3 region is CASNIHNEQFF. CDR3 sequence (DNA): TGCGCCAGCAATATCCACAATGAGCAGTTCTTC.

The V and J genes are TRBV6-2 or TRBV6-3 and TRBJ2-4; no clear D. The germline V and J ends were trimmed by 5 bases and 4 bases, with 12 bases remaining between them. Germline V gene data show CDR1 as MNHEY and CDR2 as SVGEGT. The CDR3 has 14 amino acids. The CDR3 DNA reads as TGTGCCAGCAGTGTGACGACGGCGAAAAACATTCAGTACTTC. It translates to CASSVTTAKNIQYF.

The gene calls are TRBV4-1 and TRBJ2-3, with D tentatively TRBD2 (5 bases). CDR1 MGHRA and CDR2 YSYEKL come from the germline V gene. The CDR3 is 13 residues long. Trimming cost V 4 bases and J 5 bases, with 10 bases left between them. The CDR3 nucleotides are TGCGCCAGCAGCCGGGAGCCCCAAGATACGCAGTATTTT. It specifies CASSREPQDTQYF.

The genes are TRBV12-3 or TRBV12-4 and TRBJ1-1, with a tentative D call TRBD1 (5 bases). The CDR3 extends over 12 amino acids. Between the trimmed V and J ends, which lost 6 bases and 5 bases, there was a span of 10 bases. This CDR3 reads CASSRTPTEAFF. Written as DNA, the CDR3 is TGTGCCAGCAGCCGGACACCTACTGAAGCTTTCTTT.

The chain combines TRBV7-2 with TRBJ2-5, with 14 bases that match TRBD2. V lost 5 bases, J lost 4 bases, and 6 bases stayed unmatched. This CDR3 has 16 amino acids. Germline V gives CDR1 SGHTA, CDR2 FQGNSA. The CDR3: CASSDRLAGGLETQYF. For the CDR3, the DNA is TGTGCCAGCAGCGACAGACTAGCGGGGGGGCTAGAGACCCAGTACTTC.

This clonotype was seen repeatedly, ten times or more. This sequence joins TRBV7-2 and TRBJ2-7; 8 positions match TRBD2. Germline-derived CDR1 and CDR2 are SGHTA and FQGNSA. The CDR3 loop spans 14 amino acids. The ends lost 0 bases at V and 7 bases at J; junction bases unmatched: 5. CDR3 DNA sequence: TGTGCCAGCAGCTTAGCAGTGGCGGGAGGAGAGCAGTACTTC. Protein sequence: CASSLAVAGGEQYF.

This clonotype was seen a handful of times. This chain connects TRBV5-1 to TRBJ2-3; D gene ambiguous. This CDR3 comprises 16 residues. From germline, CDR1 is SGHRS and CDR2 YFSETQ. The V end was cut by 1 base, the J end by 0 bases, with 12 bases between. CDR3 coding DNA: TGCGCCAGCAGCTTGAGAGGCGACACTAGCACAGATACGCAGTATTTT. Translating it yields CASSLRGDTSTDTQYF.

The chain joins TRBV28 to TRBJ2-2; no reliable D call. The germline V gene has CDR1 MDHEN and CDR2 SYDVKM. V lost 8 bases and J 0 bases, leaving 1 base between the germline ends. The CDR3 is made up of 11 amino acids. Written as DNA, the CDR3 is TGTGCCAGCGCGAACACCGGGGAGCTGTTTTTT. The encoded protein is CASANTGELFF.

The V gene is TRBV5-1, the J gene TRBJ1-1; TRBD1 aligns across 7 bases. Unmatched junction bases numbered 12, after V lost 1 base and J lost 3 bases. This CDR3 region has 17 residues. Germline values: CDR1 SGHRS, CDR2 YFSETQ. CDR3 in amino acids: CASSLLEKGAWDTEAFF. The CDR3 coding sequence is TGCGCCAGCAGCTTGCTTGAGAAGGGGGCATGGGACACTGAAGCTTTCTTT.

This clonotype was observed a handful of times. The chain is built from TRBV5-1 and TRBJ2-2, with 13 bases fitting TRBD2. The CDR3 length is 18 residues. V was pared by 4 bases and J by 3 bases, with 9 bases of the junction left unmatched. Germline V CDR1 and CDR2: SGHRS, YFSETQ. CDR3 in amino acids: CASSIRTSGGAYTGELFF. The CDR3, as DNA: TGCGCCAGCAGCATCAGAACTAGCGGGGGGGCTTACACCGGGGAGCTGTTTTTT.

The chain couples TRBV28 to TRBJ1-1; no clear D. Per germline, CDR1 MDHEN and CDR2 SYDVKM. CDR3 size: 14 residues. Trimming stripped 3 bases from V and 11 bases from J, with 19 bases between. CDR3 DNA sequence: TGTGCCAGCAGTTTGGGTGTCGGTCCGGGGTCGGCTTTCTTT. As protein: CASSLGVGPGSAFF.

This clonotype has more than one count but fewer than ten. This rearrangement joins TRBV3-1 to TRBJ2-1; D not resolved. The CDR3 extends over 13 amino acids. The V gene lost 1 base and the J gene lost 5 bases, with 6 bases spanning the gap. Germline assignment: CDR1 LGHDT and CDR2 YNNKEL (reference sequence). The DNA for the CDR3 is TGTGCCAGCAGCCAAGGGAGCAACAATGAGCAGTTCTTC. The encoded protein is CASSQGSNNEQFF.

This clonotype was found a few times. The genes are TRBV27 and TRBJ2-3; possibly TRBD1 for D (6 bases). This CDR3 is built from 15 residues. V was clipped by 5 bases and J by 6 bases, with 18 bases between them. Germline V CDR1 and CDR2: MNHEY, SMNVEV (reference sequence). The CDR3 protein is CASSPRQAKGDTQYF. CDR3 DNA: TGTGCCAGCAGTCCAAGACAGGCGAAGGGGGATACGCAGTATTTT.

The gene calls are TRBV28 and TRBJ1-3, with TRBD1 as a possible D gene (5 bases). In germline, CDR1 is MDHEN, CDR2 SYDVKM. Trimming pared 7 bases from V and 4 bases from J, leaving 14 bases between. The CDR3 is made up of 14 amino acids. CDR3 nucleotide sequence: TGTGCCAGCAACAGACAGCTGGGGGGAAACACCATATATTTT. This sequence encodes CASNRQLGGNTIYF.

This clonotype was counted a few times. The genes are TRBV2 and TRBJ2-7; D unclear. This CDR3 is built from 12 residues. The V end lost 5 bases, the J end lost 6 bases, and 11 bases lay between the germline ends. Looked up from germline, CDR1 is SNHLY and CDR2 is FYNNEI. The CDR3 coding sequence is TGTGCCAGCAGTCGCACGGTATTCGAGCAGTACGTC. It translates to CASSRTVFEQYV.

A few counts support this clonotype. J is TRBJ1-4 and V is TRBV7-2, with D tentatively TRBD1 (5 bases). V was trimmed by 1 base and J by 0 bases, leaving 15 bases between them. CDR1 and CDR2 from the germline V gene are SGHTA and FQGNSA. CDR3 length: 18 amino acids. Written as DNA, the CDR3 is TGTGCCAGCAGCTTAGATCACGGGTTAGGGGCAACTAATGAAAAACTGTTTTTT. Translating it yields CASSLDHGLGATNEKLFF.

V is TRBV28 and J is TRBJ2-2, with a weak D call TRBD1 (5 bases). V shed 6 bases and J shed 7 bases, with 12 bases lying between them. Germline loops: CDR1 MDHEN, CDR2 SYDVKM. The CDR3 length is 13 residues. CDR3: CASSSWGDGELFF. In DNA form, the CDR3 reads TGTGCCAGCAGCTCCTGGGGCGACGGGGAGCTGTTTTTT.

The rearrangement uses TRBV5-1 and TRBJ2-1; 11 positions agree with TRBD2. This CDR3 has 16 residues. Trimming took 3 bases from V and 10 from J; bases not matched to a gene: 12. CDR1 is SGHRS and CDR2 is YFSETQ in the germline V gene. The CDR3 bases are TGCGCCAGCAGCTCGGGGCAGACTAGCGGGACAGAGGAGCAGTTCTTC. It encodes CASSSGQTSGTEEQFF.

V and J are TRBV28 and TRBJ2-2; D gene ambiguous. With 7 bases removed from V and 5 bases from J, the gap between germline ends came to 11 bases. Germline loops: CDR1 MDHEN, CDR2 SYDVKM. The CDR3 consists of 13 residues. CDR3 sequence reads: CASISKGTGELFF. CDR3 bases: TGTGCCAGCATCTCTAAAGGAACCGGGGAGCTGTTTTTT.

The V call is TRBV20-1, the J call TRBJ2-7; no definite D call. The CDR3 is made up of 12 amino acids. Germline assignment: CDR1 DFQATT and CDR2 SNEGSKA (reference sequence). With 6 bases removed from V and 5 bases from J, the gap between germline ends came to 14 bases. CDR3 coding DNA: TGCAGTGCGGAACCACAAGCTAACGAGCAGTACTTC. Amino acids: CSAEPQANEQYF.

The J gene is TRBJ2-3, the V gene TRBV5-1; possible D gene TRBD2, 5 bases. V was cut by 4 bases and J by 2 bases, with 11 bases left in between. Germline V gene sequence: CDR1 SGHRS, CDR2 YFSETQ. The CDR3 consists of 14 residues. The CDR3 nucleotides are TGCGCCAGCAGCCCGGACTGGAACACAGATACGCAGTATTTT. The encoded protein is CASSPDWNTDTQYF. Together with reference TRBV5-1 and TRBJ2-3, the CDR3 gives the full variable domain: KAGVTQTPRYLIKTRGQQVTLSCSPISGHRSVSWYQQTPGQGLQFLFEYFSETQRNKGNFPGRFSGRQFSNSRSEMNVSTLELGDSALYLCASSPDWNTDTQYFGPGTRLTVL.

The V call is TRBV20-1, the J call TRBJ1-1; weak D call: TRBD1 (6 bases). The germline gives CDR1 DFQATT, CDR2 SNEGSKA (reference sequence). The CDR3 length is 15 residues. Between the trimmed V and J ends, which lost 5 bases and 2 bases, there was a span of 18 bases. Written as DNA, the CDR3 is TGCAGTGCTCGGCCCCCCGGGACATTTAACACTGAAGCTTTCTTT. Translated: CSARPPGTFNTEAFF.

CDR3 protein: CSARVVSRETAHTDTQYF. The CDR3 DNA is TGCAGTGCTAGAGTCGTTTCCCGGGAAACGGCGCATACAGATACGCAGTATTTT. The chain carries TRBV20-1 and TRBJ2-3, with D possibly being TRBD2 (5 bases). This CDR3 region has 18 residues. Between the trimmed V and J ends, which lost 1 base and 3 bases, there was a span of 23 bases. Germline values: CDR1 DFQATT, CDR2 SNEGSKA (reference sequence).

This clonotype was seen only a few times. The chain recombines TRBV7-3 with TRBJ1-1, with D possibly matching TRBD1 (5 bases). Trimming removed 5 bases at V and 5 bases at J, with 15 bases between. The CDR3 is 14 amino acids. Germline values: CDR1 SGHTA, CDR2 FQGTGA. The CDR3 coding sequence is TGTGCCAGCAGCCCGCGGAGAGGGGCGACTGAAGCTTTCTTT. This translates into CASSPRRGATEAFF. Filled out from reference TRBV7-3 and TRBJ1-1, the complete variable domain reads GAGVSQTPSNKVTEKGKYVELRCDPISGHTALYWYRQSLGQGPEFLIYFQGTGAADDSGLPNDRFFAVRPEGSVSTLKIQRTERGDSAVYLCASSPRRGATEAFFGQGTRLTVV.

This clonotype was observed a few times. The chain has TRBV6-2 or TRBV6-3 and TRBJ2-3, with 12 bases matching TRBD1. Unmatched junction bases numbered 7, after V lost 5 bases and J lost 7 bases. Germline V gene lookup returns CDR1 MNHEY and CDR2 SVGEGT. The CDR3 contains 15 residues. The CDR3 spells CASSTRDRGRNTQYF. In DNA form, the CDR3 reads TGTGCCAGCAGTACCCGGGACAGGGGGCGGAATACGCAGTATTTT.

Only a few counts were recorded for this clonotype. The genes are TRBV25-1 and TRBJ2-2; TRBD1 is a possible D gene (5 bases). This CDR3 is 14 amino acids long. Germline CDR1 reads MGHDK; CDR2 reads SYGVNS. Trimming took off 1 base at V and 5 bases at J, with 8 bases between the two ends. CDR3 coding DNA: TGTGCCAGCAGTGAATCCAGGGTGACCGGGGAGCTGTTTTTT. Protein: CASSESRVTGELFF.

The rearrangement uses TRBV27 and TRBJ2-5, with D possibly being TRBD2 (6 bases). The CDR3 length is 15 residues. From germline, CDR1 is MNHEY and CDR2 SMNVEV (reference sequence). V was cut by 5 bases and J by 4 bases, with 17 bases left in between. CDR3 sequence (DNA): TGTGCCAGCAGTAGAGGAGGGGAGGTAGGAGAGACCCAGTACTTC. Translating it yields CASSRGGEVGETQYF.